This T cell receptor (beta chain) stems from a study of OX40 agonist ivuxolimab in advanced cancers. Turning to the study itself: The patients' treatment was ivuxolimab, an agonistic anti-OX40 (CD134) antibody.

Blood draws occurred at baseline, cycle 4 day 1, and cycle 7 day 1. TCRdb keeps only in-frame clones here, not all; method: immunoSEQ multiplex PCR. The sample has about 86,000 clones, around 85% seen once. The CDR3 spans 14 residues. V shed 6 bases and J 1 base; nucleotides not matched to a gene: 4. Per germline, CDR1 SNHLY and CDR2 FYNNEI. Here the sequenced sample was CD4+ or CD8+ T cells sorted from blood, taken in a trial of the OX40 agonist ivuxolimab. The sequence derives from an adult with an advanced solid tumor such as melanoma, head and neck, liver or kidney cancer. The chain uses TRBV2 and TRBJ1-1, with 8 positions matching TRBD1. The CDR3 region is CASRPGTGNTEAFF. In DNA form, the CDR3 reads TGTGCCAGCAGGCCGGGGACAGGGAACACTGAAGCTTTCTTT.